Each of the 29 T cell receptor beta chains below was sequenced from the same sample in a study of OX40 agonist ivuxolimab in advanced cancers. TCRdb's copy holds only in-frame clones and misses some; the assay was immunoSEQ multiplex PCR. The data contain about 48,000 clones, 85% of them singletons. The sequencing here drew on CD4+ or CD8+ T cells sorted from blood, taken in a trial of the OX40 agonist ivuxolimab. These receptors were obtained from an adult with an advanced solid tumor such as melanoma, head and neck, liver or kidney cancer.

V is TRBV5-1 and J is TRBJ2-7, with 7 bases identical to TRBD1. With V trimmed by 5 bases and J by 1 base, 12 bases remained unmatched. Germline V CDR1 and CDR2: SGHRS, YFSETQ. The CDR3 is 16 amino acids. The CDR3 DNA sequence: TGCGCCAGCAGTTCCTCCACAGGGGTGAGGTCCTACGAGCAGTACTTC. Protein: CASSSSTGVRSYEQYF.

The V gene is TRBV7-9, the J gene TRBJ2-3, with D possibly TRBD1 on 6 matching bases. Germline CDR1 SEHNR, CDR2 FQNEAQ (reference sequence). V dropped 5 bases and J dropped 3 bases, with 15 bases sitting between them. This CDR3 is built from 15 residues. CDR3 protein: CASSGRQVTTDTQYF. The DNA of the CDR3 is TGTGCCAGCAGCGGTAGACAGGTCACAACAGATACGCAGTATTTT.

This clone occurred a few times. The rearrangement links TRBV7-2 to TRBJ2-1; no clear D gene. V was clipped by 5 bases and J by 9 bases, with 11 bases between them. This CDR3 contains 12 residues. CDR1 is SGHTA and CDR2 is FQGNSA in the germline V gene. The CDR3 loop is CASSPRRSEQFF. CDR3 bases: TGTGCCAGCAGCCCCCGGCGAAGTGAGCAGTTCTTC.

V gene TRBV5-1 combines with J gene TRBJ1-1, with 9 bases lining up with TRBD1. The ends lost 3 bases at V and 1 base at J; junction bases unmatched: 1. This CDR3 is 14 amino acids long. Germline V gene data show CDR1 as SGHRS and CDR2 as YFSETQ. The CDR3 DNA reads TGCGCCAGCAGCTGGGACAGGGCGAACACTGAAGCTTTCTTT. Encoded protein: CASSWDRANTEAFF.

The rearrangement uses TRBV6-5 and TRBJ2-3; possibly TRBD1 or TRBD2 for D (5 bases each). CDR3 length: 15 amino acids. CDR1 is MNHEY, CDR2 SVGAGI, per germline. V lost 5 bases, J lost 5 bases, and 17 bases lay in between. The CDR3 coding sequence is TGTGCCAGCAGTCCGGTTGGGGGAGAGGGAGATACGCAGTATTTT. This translates into CASSPVGGEGDTQYF.

V and J are TRBV2 and TRBJ1-2; D is uncertain. CDR1 and CDR2 (germline): SNHLY, FYNNEI. V lost 9 bases, J lost 5 bases, and 16 bases lay in between. This CDR3 is built from 13 residues. CDR3 sequence reads: CARRGRSGYGYTF. In DNA form, the CDR3 reads TGTGCCAGACGAGGACGGTCCGGATATGGCTACACCTTC.

This clone showed up just a few times. This chain links TRBV29-1 with TRBJ2-5, with D possibly being TRBD1 (6 bases). Germline assignment: CDR1 SQVTM and CDR2 ANQGSEA. V was pared by 7 bases and J by 4 bases, with 10 bases between. The CDR3 has 11 residues. CDR3 DNA sequence: TGCAGCGCCGGACAGAGAGAGACCCAGTACTTC. This translates into CSAGQRETQYF.

V gene TRBV5-1 combines with J gene TRBJ1-6; D is perhaps TRBD1 (5 bases). The germline V gene encodes CDR1 SGHRS and CDR2 YFSETQ. V was trimmed by 0 bases and J by 6 bases, leaving 10 bases between them. CDR3 size: 15 residues. CDR3 residues: CASSLAGGVNSPLHF. The CDR3 DNA sequence: TGCGCCAGCAGCTTGGCCGGGGGAGTTAATTCACCCCTCCACTTT.

This clone appeared a single time. The V gene is TRBV5-1, the J gene TRBJ2-1, with 8 bases matching TRBD2. The CDR3 extends over 15 amino acids. Germline V CDR1 and CDR2: SGHRS, YFSETQ. The junction had 2 bases not matched to a gene; V was cut back by 3 bases and J by 0 bases. CDR3 nucleotides: TGCGCCAGCAGCTCGACTAGCGACTCCTACAATGAGCAGTTCTTC. The encoded protein is CASSSTSDSYNEQFF.

V is TRBV6-5 and J is TRBJ1-2, with unresolved D. CDR1 and CDR2 from the germline V gene are MNHEY and SVGAGI. V lost 6 bases to trimming and J lost 9 bases, with 17 bases between them. This CDR3 region has 13 residues. CDR3 residues: CASSPLSGSSYTF. The DNA for the CDR3 is TGTGCCAGCAGCCCGTTATCAGGATCGAGCTACACCTTC.

This clone was counted between two and nine times. V is TRBV5-8 and J is TRBJ2-1; 11 bases match TRBD2. With V trimmed by 3 bases and J by 4 bases, 6 bases remained unmatched. The germline CDR1 and CDR2 sequences are SGHTS and YDEGEE. The CDR3 covers 16 residues. CDR3 sequence (DNA): TGTGCCAGCAGCTGGCTGACTAGCGGGACTTACAATGAGCAGTTCTTC. It specifies CASSWLTSGTYNEQFF.

The J gene is TRBJ1-2, the V gene TRBV9; TRBD1 matches at 7 bases. The CDR3 has 14 residues. After removal of 4 bases from V and 2 bases from J, the junction contained 5 bases not matched to a gene. Germline CDR1 is SGDLS and CDR2 is YYNGEE. The CDR3: CASSPGQENYGYTF. The CDR3, as DNA: TGTGCCAGCAGCCCCGGACAGGAGAACTATGGCTACACCTTC.

This rearrangement joins TRBV4-1 to TRBJ2-5; TRBD2 aligns across 9 bases. V shed 3 bases and J 5 bases; nucleotides not matched to a gene: 13. The CDR3 runs 17 residues. Germline CDR1 is MGHRA and CDR2 is YSYEKL. CDR3 loop: CASSHLEGGRAMETQYF. CDR3 DNA sequence: TGCGCCAGCAGCCACCTGGAGGGCGGGAGGGCCATGGAGACCCAGTACTTC.

CDR3 bases: TGTGCCAGCACCTCCTTTCCCCGCGACCATCAGCCCCAGCATTTT. This sequence encodes CASTSFPRDHQPQHF. The rearrangement joins TRBV6-1 to TRBJ1-5, with D hard to call. V lost 7 bases to trimming and J lost 5 bases, with 18 bases between them. Germline values: CDR1 MNHNS, CDR2 SASEGT. The CDR3 is 15 residues long.

The V call is TRBV6-1, the J call TRBJ2-1, with a possible D match to TRBD2 (5 bases). In germline, CDR1 is MNHNS, CDR2 SASEGT. The CDR3 runs to 12 residues. V was pared by 4 bases and J by 8 bases, with 9 bases between. In DNA form, the CDR3 reads TGTGCCAGCAGTGTGGACGGGGATGAGCAGTTCTTC. Translating it yields CASSVDGDEQFF.

This sequence joins TRBV2 and TRBJ1-5; D ambiguous. The CDR3 extends over 14 amino acids. The germline V and J ends were trimmed by 4 bases and 0 bases, with 7 bases remaining between them. Per the germline V gene, CDR1 is SNHLY and CDR2 is FYNNEI. The CDR3 sequence is CASSVRDSNQPQHF. The CDR3 DNA reads TGTGCCAGCAGTGTCCGGGATAGCAATCAGCCCCAGCATTTT.

V is TRBV28 and J is TRBJ1-1; D gene uncertain. The V end lost 3 bases, the J end lost 0 bases, and 8 bases lay between the germline ends. Germline CDR1 is MDHEN and CDR2 is SYDVKM. CDR3 size: 14 residues. The CDR3 DNA is TGTGCCAGCAGTTTCCCCACGATGAACACTGAAGCTTTCTTT. Encoded protein: CASSFPTMNTEAFF.

The V gene is TRBV4-2, the J gene TRBJ1-1; tentative D call: TRBD1 (6 bases). The CDR3 contains 14 residues. Germline CDR1 reads LGHNA; CDR2 reads YNFKEQ. Trimming removed 0 bases from V and 1 base from J, with 6 bases in between. The CDR3 DNA follows: TGTGCCAGCAGCCAAGAGGACAGGAACACTGAAGCTTTCTTT. It codes for CASSQEDRNTEAFF.

The chain joins TRBV7-8 to TRBJ2-1; D is possibly TRBD1 or TRBD2 (6 bases each). The V end was cut by 0 bases, the J end by 7 bases, with 16 bases between. Germline values: CDR1 SGHVS, CDR2 FQNEAQ. The CDR3 contains 16 residues. The CDR3 DNA reads TGTGCCAGCAGCTTAGCTCGGAGGGGGTTCTGGAATGAGCAGTTCTTC. The encoded protein is CASSLARRGFWNEQFF. Based on the CDR3 plus reference TRBV7-8 and TRBJ2-1, the full variable domain is GAGVSQSPRYKVAKRGQDVALRCDPISGHVSLFWYQQALGQGPEFLTYFQNEAQLDKSGLPSDRFFAERPEGSVSTLKIQRTQQEDSAVYLCASSLARRGFWNEQFFGPGTRLTVL.

The count of this clone is one. In nucleotides, the CDR3 is TGTGCCAGTAGTATATCCCGAGGACTAGCGGGAGGACTTATAGCCAAAAACATTCAGTACTTC. Protein sequence: CASSISRGLAGGLIAKNIQYF. J is TRBJ2-4 and V is TRBV19, with TRBD2 matching over 14 bases. The V segment lost 2 bases and the J segment 0 bases; nucleotides outside the gene matches: 12. This CDR3 has 21 amino acids. Germline CDR1 reads LNHDA; CDR2 reads SQIVND (reference sequence).

In this sample, this clone turned up once. The CDR3 spells CASSLAGQSRPEAFF. The CDR3 DNA follows: TGCGCCAGCAGCTTGGCGGGACAGTCCCGTCCTGAAGCTTTCTTT. This rearrangement joins TRBV5-1 to TRBJ1-1; the match to TRBD1 covers 7 bases. V gave up 0 bases and J gave up 6 bases; unmatched junction bases: 8. Germline CDR1 and CDR2: SGHRS and YFSETQ. The CDR3 is 15 amino acids. Combining the CDR3 with reference TRBV5-1 and TRBJ1-1 gives the whole variable domain KAGVTQTPRYLIKTRGQQVTLSCSPISGHRSVSWYQQTPGQGLQFLFEYFSETQRNKGNFPGRFSGRQFSNSRSEMNVSTLELGDSALYLCASSLAGQSRPEAFFGQGTRLTVV.

The chain employs TRBV28 and TRBJ1-2; a possible D gene is TRBD1 (6 bases). The V gene lost 5 bases and the J gene lost 8 bases, with 18 bases spanning the gap. Germline V gene data show CDR1 as MDHEN and CDR2 as SYDVKM. CDR3 length: 14 residues. CDR3 in amino acids: CASSTLTGSQGYTF. The DNA of the CDR3 is TGTGCCAGCAGTACTCTAACAGGGTCTCAGGGCTACACCTTC.

This clone turned up a few times. The genes are TRBV18 and TRBJ2-1; D gene uncertain. The CDR3 length is 15 residues. Germline loops: CDR1 KGHSH, CDR2 LQKENI. Trimming removed 2 bases at V and 5 bases at J, with 13 bases between. CDR3 in amino acids: CASSPAVVLDNEQFF. The CDR3 nucleotides are TGTGCCAGCTCACCAGCGGTGGTGTTGGACAATGAGCAGTTCTTC. Variable domain in full (rest from reference TRBV18 and TRBJ2-1): NAGVMQNPRHLVRRRGQEARLRCSPMKGHSHVYWYRQLPEEGLKFMVYLQKENIIDESGMPKERFSAEFPKEGPSILRIQQVVRGDSAAYFCASSPAVVLDNEQFFGPGTRLTVL.

The chain couples TRBV4-1 to TRBJ2-3, with 9 nucleotides matching TRBD2. This CDR3 has 15 residues. J gave up 3 bases and V 4 bases, and 5 bases lay outside the gene matches. Per germline, CDR1 MGHRA and CDR2 YSYEKL. CDR3 nucleotides: TGCGCCAGCAGCCGGGGTAGCGGGAGAACAGATACGCAGTATTTT. Translating gives CASSRGSGRTDTQYF.

This clone was detected a few times. The CDR3 sequence is CASSSQGNEKLFF. DNA of the CDR3: TGTGCCAGCTCATCACAGGGTAATGAAAAACTGTTTTTT. The rearrangement uses TRBV18 and TRBJ1-4, with a weak D call TRBD1 (6 bases). The germline V gene encodes CDR1 KGHSH and CDR2 LQKENI. The V end was cut by 5 bases, the J end by 4 bases, with 8 bases between. This CDR3 spans 13 amino acids.

This sequence joins TRBV5-6 and TRBJ1-1, with 8 positions matching TRBD1. CDR1 and CDR2 (germline): SGHDT, YYEEEE. The CDR3 is made up of 15 amino acids. V lost 4 bases and J lost 0; bases outside the gene matches: 5. In nucleotides, the CDR3 is TGTGCCAGCAGCCCCGCAGGGGGCTTGAACACTGAAGCTTTCTTT. It encodes CASSPAGGLNTEAFF.

This clone was observed a single time. The rearrangement uses TRBV5-6 and TRBJ2-7; 16 bases fit TRBD2. The CDR3 consists of 17 residues. Per germline, CDR1 SGHDT and CDR2 YYEEEE. The V segment lost 6 bases and the J segment 7 bases; nucleotides outside the gene matches: 13. The CDR3 here is CASTIRGTSGRALEQYF. In DNA, the CDR3 is TGTGCCAGCACCATCCGGGGGACTAGCGGGAGGGCCTTAGAGCAGTACTTC.

V and J are TRBV27 and TRBJ2-3; 13 positions match TRBD2. Germline values: CDR1 MNHEY, CDR2 SMNVEV (reference sequence). The CDR3 is 18 amino acids. Losses at the gene ends were 9 bases for V and 9 bases for J; bases not matched to a gene: 21. CDR3 nucleotide sequence: TGTGCCAGTATTATTCGGGTCAGGACTAGCGGGAGAGCCACCACGCAGTATTTT. Residues: CASIIRVRTSGRATTQYF.

This chain joins TRBV11-3 and TRBJ2-1; possible D gene TRBD2, 5 bases. CDR1 and CDR2 (germline): SGHNT, YENEEA. Trimming left V 5 bases short and J 0 bases short, with 11 bases between. This CDR3 region has 15 residues. In nucleotides, the CDR3 is TGTGCCAGCAGCCTAGGAGGCATCTCCTACAATGAGCAGTTCTTC. Translated, it gives CASSLGGISYNEQFF.